This is a list of T cell receptor beta chains from one sample in a study of metastatic and nonmetastatic thyroid tumors. TCRdb reanalyzed the PCR reads with MiXCR. The sample lists tens of thousands of clones, roughly 15% occurring once. The sequenced sample was blood. All receptors come from a female donor with papillary thyroid cancer or a benign thyroid nodule (not recorded which). Some clones in this sample may be carry-over from other donors' samples. Both conserved end residues are part of each CDR3. The order of the fields is J gene, CDR3 length, D gene, clone size, V gene, CDR3 protein, CDR3 DNA. D genes are given only for firm matches. Only some rows state a clone size, as once, few, many or a class for expanded clones.

TRBJ1-2,15,NA,NA,TRBV19,CSSSPPDRSFYGYTF,TGTTCCAGTAGTCCGCCCGACCGATCTTTTTATGGCTACACCTTC
TRBJ2-7,14,TRBD2,NA,TRBV7-8,CASSLVGLVYEQYF,TGTGCCAGCAGCTTAGTGGGACTAGTCTACGAGCAGTACTTC
TRBJ1-2,15,TRBD1,many,TRBV19,CASSPTGGAGYGYTF,TGTGCCAGTAGTCCGACAGGGGGCGCTGGGTATGGCTACACCTTC
TRBJ2-2,16,TRBD2,few,TRBV11-2,CASSYTSGQNTGELFF,TGTGCCAGCAGCTATACTAGCGGGCAGAACACCGGGGAGCTGTTTTTT
TRBJ1-3,15,NA,many,TRBV18,CASSPPNRLGNTIYF,TGTGCCAGCTCACCACCTAACAGGCTTGGAAACACCATATATTTT
TRBJ2-1,15,NA,many,TRBV19,CASTLTSGSYNEQFF,TGTGCCAGTACCCTGACTAGTGGCTCCTACAATGAGCAGTTCTTC
TRBJ2-1,15,NA,many,TRBV19,CASSASVSSYNEQFF,TGTGCCAGTAGTGCTAGCGTTAGCTCCTACAATGAGCAGTTCTTC
TRBJ2-1,16,TRBD2,few,TRBV6-4,CASSDSGLAWANERFF,TGTGCCAGCAGTGACAGTGGACTAGCGTGGGCCAATGAGCGGTTCTTC
TRBJ1-5,12,NA,many,TRBV12-3/TRBV12-4,CATGPSNQPQHF,TGTGCCACCGGACCCAGCAATCAGCCCCAGCATTTT
TRBJ2-3,15,TRBD2,many,TRBV20-1,CSAPTTSGRGDTQYF,TGCAGTGCCCCTACGACTAGCGGGAGGGGTGATACGCAGTATTTT
TRBJ2-7,16,NA,few,TRBV12-5,CASGLTTLGSRYEQYF,TGTGCTAGTGGTTTGACTACCCTGGGGAGTCGCTACGAGCAGTACTTC
TRBJ1-3,15,NA,NA,TRBV7-9,CASSRDGYSGNTIYF,TGTGCCAGCAGCCGCGACGGATACTCTGGAAACACCATATATTTT
TRBJ2-7,16,NA,many,TRBV28,CASSARTSRTIYEQYF,TGTGCCAGCAGTGCCCGGACTTCCAGGACTATTTACGAGCAGTACTTC
TRBJ2-3,14,TRBD1,many,TRBV6-1,CASKLTGHTDTQYF,TGTGCCAGCAAACTGACAGGGCACACAGATACGCAGTATTTT
TRBJ1-1,11,NA,many,TRBV2,CASMGYTEAFF,TGTGCCAGCATGGGTTACACTGAAGCTTTCTTT
TRBJ1-2,13,NA,few,TRBV12-3/TRBV12-4,CASSSGYSYGYTF,TGTGCCAGCAGTTCAGGGTACTCCTATGGCTACACCTTC
TRBJ2-7,16,NA,many,TRBV20-1,CSARDTLGRDWYEQYF,TGCAGTGCTAGAGACACGCTGGGGCGGGATTGGTACGAGCAGTACTTC
TRBJ2-2,13,NA,once,TRBV6-4,CASSPANTGDVYF,TGTGCCAGCAGCCCGGCGAACACCGGGGACGTGTATTTT
TRBJ2-1,13,NA,many,TRBV11-3,CASSFGPHNEQFF,TGTGCCAGCAGCTTCGGGCCTCACAATGAGCAGTTCTTC
TRBJ1-6,14,NA,medium-sized,TRBV6-5,CASSYPGEGLDLHF,TGTGCCAGCAGTTATCCAGGGGAGGGCCTTGACCTCCACTTT
TRBJ2-3,15,NA,many,TRBV20-1,CSARDLASQVHTQYF,TGCAGTGCTAGAGATCTGGCTAGTCAAGTCCATACGCAGTATTTT
TRBJ1-2,13,TRBD1,many,TRBV5-1,CASSTGQEIGYTF,TGCGCCAGCAGCACGGGACAGGAGATAGGCTACACCTTC
TRBJ2-3,18,TRBD1,many,TRBV11-3,CASSWGQLATLGTDTQYF,TGTGCCAGCAGCTGGGGACAGTTAGCCACCTTAGGAACAGATACGCAGTATTTT
TRBJ1-2,12,TRBD1,many,TRBV20-1,CSATDRDYGHTF,TGCAGTGCTACAGACAGGGACTATGGCCACACCTTC
TRBJ2-5,13,NA,once,TRBV7-8,CASIRGRLETQYF,TGTGCCAGCATCCGGGGACGCCTAGAGACCCAGTACTTC
TRBJ2-7,14,NA,many,TRBV14,CASKPLLASPEQYF,TGTGCCAGCAAACCCCTCCTTGCTAGTCCCGAGCAGTACTTC
TRBJ1-1,14,NA,few,TRBV19,CASSIQGRGTEAFF,TGTGCCAGTAGTATACAGGGGAGGGGGACTGAAGCTTTCTTT
TRBJ2-3,12,NA,medium-sized,TRBV9,CASSPRAVPQYF,TGTGCCAGCAGCCCCCGGGCCGTACCGCAGTATTTT
TRBJ2-7,14,NA,many,TRBV5-1,CASSVGLGTYEQYF,TGCGCCAGCAGCGTTGGGCTTGGGACCTACGAGCAGTACTTC
TRBJ2-3,17,NA,many,TRBV5-1,CASSLAQTNAGGDTQYF,TGCGCCAGCAGCTTGGCACAAACAAACGCCGGTGGAGATACGCAGTATTTT
TRBJ2-7,14,NA,medium-sized,TRBV28,CATGGAQGAYEQYF,TGTGCCACCGGAGGAGCCCAAGGGGCCTACGAGCAGTACTTC
TRBJ2-1,12,NA,medium-sized,TRBV12-3/TRBV12-4,CASRRQEVEQFF,TGTGCCAGCAGACGTCAGGAGGTAGAGCAGTTCTTC
TRBJ2-7,15,NA,few,TRBV5-4,CASNNRDTNSYEQYF,TGTGCCAGCAATAACCGGGACACCAACTCCTATGAGCAGTACTTC
TRBJ2-7,16,NA,many,TRBV20-1,CSARDLSASGSYEQYF,TGCAGTGCTAGAGATTTGTCGGCTTCGGGTTCCTACGAGCAGTACTTC
TRBJ1-2,13,NA,NA,TRBV19,CASPGDGNYGYTF,TGTGCCAGCCCTGGGGACGGAAACTATGGCTACACCTTC
TRBJ1-1,15,NA,many,TRBV6-1,CASSEAHRRDTEAFF,TGTGCCAGCAGTGAAGCTCATAGGAGGGATACTGAAGCTTTCTTT
TRBJ2-7,14,NA,many,TRBV19,CASSVQGTNYEQYF,TGTGCCAGTAGTGTACAGGGGACTAACTACGAGCAGTACTTC
TRBJ2-3,15,TRBD2,few,TRBV12-3/TRBV12-4,CASSLSGGRVNTQYF,TGTGCCAGCAGTTTAAGCGGGGGGAGGGTAAATACGCAGTATTTT
TRBJ1-2,15,TRBD1,NA,TRBV27,CASKMGQGAFYGYTF,TGTGCCAGCAAAATGGGACAGGGGGCGTTCTATGGCTACACCTTC
TRBJ2-1,17,TRBD1,many,TRBV10-1,CASSDSGTGNFYNEQFF,TGCGCCAGCAGTGATTCCGGGACAGGGAATTTCTACAATGAGCAGTTCTTC
TRBJ2-7,15,NA,many,TRBV15,CATSRAGESTYEQYF,TGTGCCACCAGCAGAGCGGGGGAGAGTACCTACGAGCAGTACTTC
TRBJ1-1,15,NA,many,TRBV10-3,CAISTTTGMNTEAFF,TGTGCCATCTCCACCACAACAGGGATGAACACTGAAGCTTTCTTT
TRBJ1-3,16,NA,NA,TRBV11-2,CASSLGIGPSGNTIYF,TGTGCCAGCAGCTTAGGTATAGGGCCCTCTGGAAACACCATATATTTT
TRBJ2-3,14,NA,many,TRBV5-1,CASSASTGPDTQYF,TGCGCCAGCAGCGCATCCACAGGGCCAGATACGCAGTATTTT
TRBJ2-2,15,NA,medium-sized,TRBV28,CASRSGSWNTGELFF,TGTGCCAGCAGATCAGGGTCGTGGAACACCGGGGAGCTGTTTTTT
TRBJ2-7,13,NA,medium-sized,TRBV27,CASSFHRAYEQYF,TGTGCCAGCAGTTTTCACAGAGCCTACGAGCAGTACTTC
TRBJ2-7,16,TRBD1,NA,TRBV28,CASSSTTGGAAQEQYF,TGTGCCAGCAGTTCCACGACAGGGGGCGCAGCCCAAGAGCAGTACTTC
TRBJ1-2,16,NA,few,TRBV6-5,CASSYNRPSGDYGYTF,TGTGCCAGCAGTTACAACCGTCCGTCAGGGGACTATGGCTACACCTTC
TRBJ2-1,15,NA,many,TRBV6-1,CASMPGADSYNEQFF,TGTGCCAGCATGCCTGGAGCAGACTCCTACAATGAGCAGTTCTTC
TRBJ2-2,12,NA,NA,TRBV20-1,CSATGSTGELFF,TGCAGTGCTACGGGTTCCACCGGGGAGCTGTTTTTT
TRBJ1-2,13,NA,NA,TRBV5-1,CASSLVAGSGYTF,TGCGCCAGCAGCTTGGTGGCAGGGAGCGGCTACACCTTC
TRBJ2-7,16,TRBD2,NA,TRBV27,CASKLSVTSGSYEQYF,TGTGCCAGCAAGCTTTCGGTGACTAGCGGGAGCTACGAGCAGTACTTC
TRBJ2-7,11,TRBD1,many,TRBV29-1,CSTTTGAEQYF,TGCAGCACTACGACAGGGGCCGAGCAGTACTTC
TRBJ1-4,15,NA,NA,TRBV20-1,CSARDSQGWEEKLFF,TGCAGTGCTAGAGATAGTCAGGGTTGGGAAGAAAAACTGTTTTTT
TRBJ2-7,18,TRBD2,many,TRBV20-1,CSARDLRLAGTTRDEQYF,TGCAGTGCTAGAGACCTCCGGCTAGCGGGGACCACGAGGGACGAGCAGTACTTC
TRBJ2-1,14,NA,many,TRBV5-4,CASSLEGPFNEQFF,TGTGCCAGCAGCTTGGAGGGACCCTTCAATGAGCAGTTCTTC
TRBJ2-2,18,TRBD2,NA,TRBV11-2,CASSSLAGGPTDTGELFF,TGTGCCAGCAGCTCACTAGCGGGAGGGCCGACGGACACCGGGGAGCTGTTTTTT
TRBJ2-1,17,TRBD2,many,TRBV6-2/TRBV6-3,CASSSSPGTRTYNEQFF,TGTGCCAGCAGTTCGTCCCCCGGGACTAGGACCTACAATGAGCAGTTCTTC
TRBJ2-1,15,TRBD1,NA,TRBV7-3,CASSLTLGTGDEQFF,TGTGCCAGCAGCTTAACGTTGGGGACAGGAGACGAGCAGTTCTTC
TRBJ2-3,14,NA,few,TRBV10-3,CAISDGPGSDTQYF,TGTGCCATTTCTGACGGCCCAGGATCCGATACGCAGTATTTT